Below, 29 T cell receptor beta chains from the same sample are listed, as sequenced in a study of technical replicates of blood from several donors. Produced via immunoSEQ multiplex PCR; TCRdb's table is partial and in-frame only. The sample has approximately 89,000 clones; 90% to 95% are singletons. Specimen: T cells isolated from PBMCs. These receptors all come from a human donor in good health.

The gene calls are TRBV4-1 and TRBJ1-4; 7 bases align to TRBD1. V was pared by 0 bases and J by 6 bases, with 7 bases of the junction left unmatched. The CDR3 is 16 residues long. Germline CDR1 and CDR2: MGHRA and YSYEKL. Here the CDR3 DNA reads TGCGCCAGCAGCCAAGACCCGGGACAGTTATATGAAAAACTGTTTTTT. This codes for CASSQDPGQLYEKLFF.

This clone was detected once. CDR3 residues: CASSLGGVSGNTIYF. Here the CDR3 DNA reads TGTGCCAGCAGTTTGGGGGGAGTTTCAGGAAACACCATATATTTT. The chain couples TRBV28 to TRBJ1-3; D is possibly TRBD1 (5 bases). Germline V gene lookup returns CDR1 MDHEN and CDR2 SYDVKM. The CDR3 has 15 residues. Deletions cut 3 bases from V and 4 bases from J, with 13 bases between.

The chain carries TRBV23-1 and TRBJ1-5; 9 bases fit TRBD1. TRBV23-1 carries the ORF label, with uncertain function. The ends lost 3 bases at V and 4 bases at J; junction bases unmatched: 16. The CDR3 covers 19 residues. This CDR3 is CASSHSYSTGTGKNQPQHF. CDR3 coding DNA: TGCGCCAGCAGTCATTCCTACTCGACCGGGACAGGGAAAAATCAGCCCCAGCATTTT.

The chain carries TRBV6-1 and TRBJ2-7; 10 bases line up with TRBD1. The V segment lost 8 bases and the J segment 3 bases; nucleotides outside the gene matches: 10. The germline gives CDR1 MNHNS, CDR2 SASEGT. This CDR3 is 15 amino acids long. For the CDR3, the DNA is TGTGCCAGCCGGCCCTACCGGGACAGGGGCTACGAGCAGTACTTC. It codes for CASRPYRDRGYEQYF.

The V and J genes are TRBV27 and TRBJ1-2; 8 bases are shared with TRBD1. Germline assignment: CDR1 MNHEY and CDR2 SMNVEV (reference sequence). The CDR3 contains 15 residues. V trimming: 5 bases; J trimming: 5 bases; junction bases outside the gene matches: 10. The CDR3 bases are TGTGCCAGCAGTAGGGACAGGACTACAGGGTATGGCTACACCTTC. Translated: CASSRDRTTGYGYTF.

CDR3: CASSLLPGQGMSTEAFF. The CDR3, as DNA: TGTGCCAGCAGTTTGCTGCCCGGACAGGGGATGAGCACTGAAGCTTTCTTT. The chain employs TRBV27 and TRBJ1-1; 9 nucleotides align to TRBD1. CDR1 is MNHEY and CDR2 is SMNVEV in the germline V gene (reference sequence). The CDR3 is made up of 17 amino acids. V dropped 3 bases and J dropped 4; count of bases not matched to a gene: 12.

The rearrangement links TRBV5-1 to TRBJ2-1; a possible D gene is TRBD2 (6 bases). The CDR3 is 16 amino acids. The V gene lost 4 bases and the J gene lost 1 base, with 15 bases spanning the gap. Looked up from germline, CDR1 is SGHRS and CDR2 is YFSETQ. CDR3 residues: CASSISGTLSYNEQFF. CDR3 in DNA: TGCGCCAGCAGCATCTCCGGGACTCTGTCCTACAATGAGCAGTTCTTC.

This chain joins TRBV4-1 and TRBJ1-4, with TRBD1 as a possible D gene (6 bases). Germline V gives CDR1 MGHRA, CDR2 YSYEKL. The CDR3 consists of 17 residues. The V and J ends lost 1 base and 4 bases respectively, with 16 bases between them. CDR3 residues: CASSQVNPAQGNEKLFF. In nucleotides, the CDR3 is TGCGCCAGCAGCCAAGTTAATCCGGCACAGGGTAATGAAAAACTGTTTTTT.

The chain couples TRBV18 to TRBJ2-1; 9 nucleotides line up with TRBD1. From germline, CDR1 is KGHSH and CDR2 LQKENI. The J segment lost 8 bases and the V segment lost 3 bases, leaving 17 bases of the junction unmatched. This CDR3 contains 18 residues. The CDR3 DNA sequence: TGTGCCAGCTCACCGGAGAACCCCGGGACAGGGAGGATTGATGAGCAGTTCTTC. Its protein product is CASSPENPGTGRIDEQFF. The whole variable domain, filled in from reference TRBV18 and TRBJ2-1, reads NAGVMQNPRHLVRRRGQEARLRCSPMKGHSHVYWYRQLPEEGLKFMVYLQKENIIDESGMPKERFSAEFPKEGPSILRIQQVVRGDSAAYFCASSPENPGTGRIDEQFFGPGTRLTVL.

The V gene is TRBV12-5, the J gene TRBJ1-1, with TRBD1 as a possible D gene (6 bases). Germline V gene sequence: CDR1 LGHNT, CDR2 FRNRAP. The CDR3 is 13 residues long. With 1 base removed from V and 8 bases from J, the gap between germline ends came to 11 bases. CDR3 region: CASGLETGTEAFF. As DNA, the CDR3 is TGTGCTAGTGGTTTGGAGACCGGGACAGAAGCTTTCTTT.

The chain has TRBV11-3 and TRBJ2-7, with 9 bases that match TRBD2. Germline assignment: CDR1 SGHNT and CDR2 YENEEA. The CDR3 is 16 residues long. Trimming at V came to 4 bases and at J to 0 bases, leaving 7 bases not matched to a gene. The CDR3 DNA follows: TGTGCCAGCAGCTCCGCCGGGACTAGCACCTCCTACGAGCAGTACTTC. As protein: CASSSAGTSTSYEQYF.

The chain couples TRBV10-1 to TRBJ2-4; 8 nucleotides align to TRBD1. Germline V lookup: CDR1 WNHNN, CDR2 SYGVQD (reference sequence). This CDR3 has 16 amino acids. The V and J ends lost 5 bases and 0 bases, in that order; junction bases with no gene match: 6. CDR3 in DNA: TGCGCCAGCAGTAAATCAGGGGGCTTAGCCAAAAACATTCAGTACTTC. Amino acids: CASSKSGGLAKNIQYF.

The chain employs TRBV5-6 and TRBJ2-3; perhaps TRBD2 as D (5 bases). Germline CDR1 SGHDT, CDR2 YYEEEE. This CDR3 region has 13 residues. Trimming stripped 4 bases from V and 2 bases from J, with 8 bases between. The CDR3 is CASSRRNTDTQYF. The CDR3, as DNA: TGTGCCAGCAGCAGGAGGAACACAGATACGCAGTATTTT.

This rearrangement joins TRBV7-6 to TRBJ1-2; tentatively, D is TRBD1 (5 bases). There are 15 residues in the CDR3. Trimming cost V 5 bases and J 3 bases, with 16 bases left between them. The germline gives CDR1 SGHVS, CDR2 FNYEAQ. The CDR3 is CASSHGDRHYYGYTF. The CDR3 region has the DNA TGTGCCAGCAGCCATGGTGACAGACATTACTATGGCTACACCTTC.

This clone has a single count. The chain uses TRBV6-5 and TRBJ2-7, with D perhaps TRBD2 (5 bases). CDR1 and CDR2 (germline): MNHEY, SVGAGI. The germline V and J ends were trimmed by 5 bases and 3 bases, with 11 bases remaining between them. The CDR3 has 13 amino acids. The CDR3 DNA sequence: TGTGCCAGCAGTGGACTGGGGTTCTACGAGCAGTACTTC. As protein: CASSGLGFYEQYF.

This clone has only one observation. The CDR3 sequence is CASSLQGSGYEQYF. CDR3 bases: TGTGCCAGCAGCTTACAGGGGAGTGGATACGAGCAGTACTTC. V usage is TRBV11-2 and J usage is TRBJ2-7; D possibly corresponds to TRBD1 (6 bases). The CDR3 is made up of 14 amino acids. Trimming shortened V by 2 bases and J by 4 bases, and 12 bases separated the two germline ends. Germline V gene data show CDR1 as SGHAT and CDR2 as FQNNGV. The entire variable domain, with the rest obtained from reference TRBV11-2 and TRBJ2-7, is as follows: EAGVAQSPRYKIIEKRQSVAFWCNPISGHATLYWYQQILGQGPKLLIQFQNNGVVDDSQLPKDRFSAERLKGVDSTLKIQPAKLEDSAVYLCASSLQGSGYEQYFGPGTRLTVT.

The rearrangement links TRBV7-6 to TRBJ2-7; no reliable D call. This CDR3 has 15 amino acids. Germline V gene data show CDR1 as SGHVS and CDR2 as FNYEAQ. Trimming left V 3 bases short and J 5 bases short, with 17 bases between. The CDR3 region is CASSLLAVSVDEQYF. CDR3 bases: TGTGCCAGCAGCTTGTTAGCAGTTAGTGTCGACGAGCAGTACTTC.

The J gene is TRBJ2-7, the V gene TRBV5-5; tentatively, D is TRBD2 (6 bases). CDR3 size: 16 residues. Germline CDR1 SGHKS, CDR2 YYEKEE (reference sequence). The V and J ends lost 0 bases and 4 bases respectively, with 17 bases between them. This CDR3 is CASSLATGLTLYEQYF. The CDR3 DNA follows: TGTGCCAGCAGCTTGGCCACGGGACTGACTCTGTACGAGCAGTACTTC.

The chain links TRBV4-1 to TRBJ1-2, with 9 positions matching TRBD1. Germline CDR1 and CDR2: MGHRA and YSYEKL. The CDR3 has 15 amino acids. V gave up 1 base and J gave up 7 bases; unmatched junction bases: 7. The CDR3, as DNA: TGCGCCAGCAGCCAAGTGGAACAGGGGGCGCGTGGCTACACCTTC. Encoded protein: CASSQVEQGARGYTF.

V gene TRBV19 combines with J gene TRBJ2-3, with 9 nucleotides matching TRBD2. With V trimmed by 7 bases and J by 3 bases, 8 bases remained unmatched. CDR3 size: 15 residues. CDR1 and CDR2 (germline): LNHDA, SQIVND (reference sequence). Here the CDR3 reads CASISSGGLTDTQYF. In DNA, the CDR3 is TGTGCCAGTATTTCAAGCGGGGGGCTTACAGATACGCAGTATTTT. Supplemented by reference TRBV19 and TRBJ2-3, the full variable domain reads DGGITQSPKYLFRKEGQNVTLSCEQNLNHDAMYWYRQDPGQGLRLIYYSQIVNDFQKGDIAEGYSVSREKKESFPLTVTSAQKNPTAFYLCASISSGGLTDTQYFGPGTRLTVL.

This chain joins TRBV6-1 and TRBJ2-1; tentatively, D is TRBD1 (6 bases). Germline CDR1 reads MNHNS; CDR2 reads SASEGT. The CDR3 extends over 16 amino acids. The V end lost 0 bases, the J end lost 4 bases, and 13 bases lay between the germline ends. The CDR3 protein is CASSEADSYPYNEQFF. CDR3 DNA sequence: TGTGCCAGCAGTGAAGCGGACAGTTACCCATACAATGAGCAGTTCTTC.

The chain employs TRBV28 and TRBJ1-5; TRBD1 agrees at 8 bases. Germline values: CDR1 MDHEN, CDR2 SYDVKM. The CDR3 is 14 amino acids. V trimming: 7 bases; J trimming: 7 bases; junction bases outside the gene matches: 9. The CDR3 sequence: CASTEDRGWQPQHF. The CDR3 DNA follows: TGTGCCAGCACGGAAGACAGGGGTTGGCAGCCCCAGCATTTT.

Concerning this clone: This sample includes further DNA sequences coding for the same CDR3. This chain joins TRBV4-1 and TRBJ2-1, with TRBD2 matching 9 bases. V lost 0 bases and J lost 4; bases outside the gene matches: 1. Germline V gives CDR1 MGHRA, CDR2 YSYEKL. This CDR3 is built from 15 residues. CDR3 sequence (DNA): TGCGCCAGCAGCCAAGAGGCGGGAGGGTACAATGAGCAGTTCTTC. Translated: CASSQEAGGYNEQFF.

V gene TRBV4-1 combines with J gene TRBJ2-7; 11 nucleotides match TRBD2. Germline V gene data show CDR1 as MGHRA and CDR2 as YSYEKL. The CDR3 is made up of 15 amino acids. Trimming cost V 3 bases and J 3 bases; bases outside gene matches: 4. The CDR3 bases are TGCGCCAGCAGCCAGTCTAGCGGGGGGTACTACGAGCAGTACTTC. Residues: CASSQSSGGYYEQYF.

V usage is TRBV10-1 and J usage is TRBJ2-7, with 7 bases matching TRBD1. The trim removed 3 bases at V and 6 bases at J, leaving 2 bases unmatched. This CDR3 contains 12 residues. CDR1 and CDR2 from the germline V gene are WNHNN and SYGVQD (reference sequence). CDR3 nucleotide sequence: TGCGCCAGCAGTGATCCAGGGGGCGAGCAGTACTTC. Translating gives CASSDPGGEQYF.

V is TRBV13 and J is TRBJ2-7; the match to TRBD2 covers 9 bases. Germline loops: CDR1 PRHDT, CDR2 FYEKMQ (reference sequence). V shed 7 bases and J 4 bases; nucleotides not matched to a gene: 14. The CDR3 contains 16 residues. CDR3 sequence (DNA): TGTGCCAGCACCACTATCGTGGATAGCGGGAGATACGAGCAGTACTTC. This encodes CASTTIVDSGRYEQYF.

This clone was seen once. The gene calls are TRBV4-1 and TRBJ2-2; TRBD1 might be the D (6 bases). Trimming took off 4 bases at V and 0 bases at J, with 12 bases between the two ends. Per germline, CDR1 MGHRA and CDR2 YSYEKL. CDR3 length equals 16 residues. The CDR3 sequence is CASSPRGHTNTGELFF. CDR3 DNA sequence: TGCGCCAGCAGCCCCAGGGGCCATACGAACACCGGGGAGCTGTTTTTT.

The chain is built from TRBV4-1 and TRBJ2-3; unclear D gene. From germline, CDR1 is MGHRA and CDR2 YSYEKL. CDR3 size: 13 residues. V was shortened by 5 bases and J by 0 bases, with 6 bases between the two germline ends. The chain's CDR3 is CASSKLSTDTQYF. The CDR3 DNA reads TGCGCCAGCAGCAAACTTAGCACAGATACGCAGTATTTT.

The chain links TRBV6-5 to TRBJ2-1; 12 nucleotides agree with TRBD2. This CDR3 region has 15 residues. V was pared by 6 bases and J by 4 bases, with 4 bases of the junction left unmatched. CDR1 is MNHEY, CDR2 SVGAGI, per germline. The CDR3 nucleotides are TGTGCCAGCAGAACCGGGACTAGCGGGTACAATGAGCAGTTCTTC. Translation: CASRTGTSGYNEQFF.